Presented here are 29 T cell receptor beta chains from one specimen sequenced in a study of T cell repertoires in cytomegalovirus infection. No antigen is known for these receptors. TCRdb itself ran the reads through MiXCR, one entry per CDR3 protein. Counted here are some 270,000 distinct CDR3 sequences, around 20% occurring once; the ten biggest clones make up about 20%. The starting material was cultured PBMCs, obtained from culture after CMV antigen stimulation. Source of these receptors: a human donor in good health (CMV status not recorded). Some clones in this sample may be carry-over from other donors' samples.

This clonotype was detected many times. The rearrangement links TRBV6-2 or TRBV6-3 to TRBJ2-1; D tentatively reads TRBD1 or TRBD2 (5 bases each). The V end was cut by 3 bases, the J end by 8 bases, with 20 bases between. This CDR3 is 16 amino acids long. CDR1 and CDR2 (germline): MNHEY, SVGEGT. This CDR3 is CASSYSGSGRGDEQFF. The CDR3 nucleotides read TGTGCCAGCAGTTATTCGGGGTCAGGAAGGGGAGATGAGCAGTTCTTC.

This clonotype has at least ten counts. This chain links TRBV24-1 with TRBJ2-1; D uncertain. The CDR3 consists of 13 residues. Germline V gene data show CDR1 as KGHDR and CDR2 as SFDVKD. Trimming took off 4 bases at V and 3 bases at J, with 6 bases between the two ends. For the CDR3, the DNA is TGTGCCACCAGTGACAATTACTACAATGAGCAGTTCTTC. It translates to CATSDNYYNEQFF.

The chain combines TRBV23-1 with TRBJ2-5; D gene uncertain. TRBV23-1 is classed as an ORF, of uncertain function. The CDR3 sequence is 14 residues long. Trimming took 0 bases from V and 3 from J, leaving 8 bases between them. The chain's CDR3 is CASSQSARKETQYF. CDR3 coding DNA: TGCGCCAGCAGTCAATCGGCGCGAAAAGAGACCCAGTACTTC.

The chain recombines TRBV24-1 with TRBJ2-5; 16 bases are a match to TRBD2. Losses at the gene ends were 4 bases for V and 5 bases for J; bases not matched to a gene: 3. The V gene's germline CDR1 is KGHDR and CDR2 SFDVKD. This CDR3 has 16 residues. Written as DNA, the CDR3 is TGTGCCACCAGTGAACCGGGACTAGCGGGAGGGGAGACCCAGTACTTC. Its translation: CATSEPGLAGGETQYF.

The chain employs TRBV4-3 and TRBJ2-5; 9 bases are shared with TRBD2. CDR1 LGHNA and CDR2 YSLEER come from the germline V gene. V was clipped by 0 bases and J by 5 bases; unmatched bases: 7. The CDR3 has 16 amino acids. The CDR3 DNA is TGCGCCAGCAGCCAAGATGCGGGAGGGCCGGAGGAGACCCAGTACTTC. Translating it yields CASSQDAGGPEETQYF.

Ten or more counts support this clonotype. The gene calls are TRBV7-9 and TRBJ2-3; TRBD2 matches 10 bases. There are 17 residues in the CDR3. The junction had 10 bases not matched to a gene; V was cut back by 5 bases and J by 2 bases. Germline lookup yields CDR1 SEHNR and CDR2 FQNEAQ (reference sequence). CDR3 region: CASSQGPAGGDTDTQYF. The CDR3, as DNA: TGTGCCAGCAGCCAGGGCCCAGCGGGAGGGGACACAGATACGCAGTATTTT.

V is TRBV5-1 and J is TRBJ2-2; the D is unclear. The CDR3 loop spans 13 amino acids. CDR1 and CDR2 (germline): SGHRS, YFSETQ. V was cut by 3 bases and J by 7 bases, with 10 bases left in between. The CDR3, as DNA: TGCGCCAGCAGCTCTTCAGTGGACGGGGAGCTGTTTTTT. The encoded protein is CASSSSVDGELFF.

This clonotype was found many times. The rearrangement joins TRBV7-6 to TRBJ2-3; a possible D gene is TRBD2 (6 bases). The V and J ends lost 5 bases and 8 bases respectively, with 14 bases between them. CDR1 and CDR2 from the germline V gene are SGHVS and FNYEAQ. The CDR3 covers 13 residues. CDR3 region: CASSAGLTATQYF. The CDR3, as DNA: TGTGCCAGCAGCGCGGGACTGACTGCTACGCAGTATTTT.

This clonotype has just a few counts. The chain couples TRBV14 to TRBJ2-3; D not resolved. The V gene lost 3 bases and the J gene lost 1 base, with 8 bases spanning the gap. The germline V gene encodes CDR1 SGHDN and CDR2 FVKESK. CDR3 size: 14 residues. The CDR3 here is CASSQGSRTDTQYF. The CDR3 nucleotides are TGTGCCAGCAGCCAGGGCAGCCGCACAGATACGCAGTATTTT.

This clonotype was counted a few times. The V gene is TRBV4-1, the J gene TRBJ2-7; D is unclear. The CDR3 length is 15 residues. V was cut by 1 base and J by 2 bases, with 12 bases left in between. Germline CDR1 and CDR2: MGHRA and YSYEKL. This chain's CDR3 is CASSQVVAKTYEQYF. The CDR3 DNA follows: TGCGCCAGCAGCCAAGTCGTCGCTAAAACCTACGAGCAGTACTTC.

Only a few counts were recorded for this clonotype. The J gene is TRBJ2-5, the V gene TRBV24-1; no clear D gene. The CDR3 has 13 residues. Trimming removed 5 bases at V and 1 base at J, with 7 bases between. CDR1 and CDR2 (germline): KGHDR, SFDVKD. For the CDR3, the DNA is TGTGCCACCAGTGGGTCCTTCCAAGAGACCCAGTACTTC. This codes for CATSGSFQETQYF.

This clonotype was recorded many times. The rearrangement links TRBV6-5 to TRBJ1-1; D not certain. V was cut by 4 bases and J by 1 base, with 7 bases left in between. Germline V gives CDR1 MNHEY, CDR2 SVGAGI. This CDR3 spans 13 amino acids. The CDR3 DNA follows: TGTGCCAGCAGTTCGGCTGCGAACACTGAAGCTTTCTTT. It specifies CASSSAANTEAFF.

This sequence joins TRBV5-1 and TRBJ2-7; 9 nucleotides align to TRBD2. V dropped 0 bases and J dropped 3; count of bases not matched to a gene: 4. In germline, CDR1 is SGHRS, CDR2 YFSETQ. The CDR3 length is 15 residues. DNA for the CDR3: TGCGCCAGCAGCTTGGGAGTAGCGGGAGTCTACGAGCAGTACGTC. Protein sequence: CASSLGVAGVYEQYV.

This clonotype was seen repeatedly, ten times or more. The rearrangement uses TRBV7-2 and TRBJ2-2; 9 bases map to TRBD2. CDR3 length: 18 amino acids. CDR1 SGHTA and CDR2 FQGNSA come from the germline V gene. With V trimmed by 5 bases and J by 5 bases, 15 bases remained unmatched. The CDR3 coding sequence is TGTGCCAGCAGCCCCATTAAGGTTGCGGGAGGGCCGACCGGGGAGCTGTTTTTT. This encodes CASSPIKVAGGPTGELFF.

A few counts support this clonotype. The chain carries TRBV9 and TRBJ2-3; 7 positions agree with TRBD2. J was trimmed by 3 bases and V by 4 bases; bases with no gene match: 11. From germline, CDR1 is SGDLS and CDR2 YYNGEE. CDR3 size: 16 residues. CDR3 in DNA: TGTGCCAGCAGCCCCAGAGCGGGAAAGATAACAGATACGCAGTATTTT. This codes for CASSPRAGKITDTQYF.

CDR3 nucleotides: TGTGCCAGCAGCCCCTCTAGACGTTCTCACACTGAAGCTTTCTTT. It codes for CASSPSRRSHTEAFF. This sequence joins TRBV7-8 and TRBJ1-1; D ambiguous. The CDR3 is 15 amino acids. CDR1 and CDR2 from the germline V gene are SGHVS and FQNEAQ. Trimming stripped 5 bases from V and 3 bases from J, with 16 bases between.

This clonotype turned up a few times. J is TRBJ2-7 and V is TRBV19; 7 bases agree with TRBD1. CDR3 length: 14 residues. The V gene end was trimmed by 4 bases and the J gene end by 3 bases; junction bases not matched to a gene: 6. Germline CDR1 reads LNHDA; CDR2 reads SQIVND (reference sequence). CDR3 coding DNA: TGTGCCAGTAGTACGACAGGGTTCAGCTACGAGCAGTACTTC. Translated: CASSTTGFSYEQYF.

This clonotype was counted a few times. CDR3 amino acids: CASSPLAGGNQPQHF. Here the CDR3 DNA reads TGTGCCAGCAGTCCTCTGGCAGGGGGCAATCAGCCCCAGCATTTT. This chain connects TRBV12-3 or TRBV12-4 to TRBJ1-5; D perhaps matches TRBD1 (6 bases). The CDR3 covers 15 residues. Trimming left V 5 bases short and J 2 bases short, with 13 bases between.

This clonotype appeared a few times. CDR3 in amino acids: CSVFRDRGWVNTEAFF. As DNA, the CDR3 is TGCAGTGTGTTTCGGGACAGGGGATGGGTGAACACTGAAGCTTTCTTT. This chain uses TRBV20-1 with TRBJ1-1; TRBD1 matches 10 bases. The V and J ends lost 7 bases and 0 bases, in that order; junction bases with no gene match: 11. This CDR3 comprises 16 residues. CDR1 is DFQATT, CDR2 SNEGSKA, per germline (reference sequence).

The chain couples TRBV18 to TRBJ2-5, with TRBD1 matching 7 bases. This CDR3 contains 15 residues. The V gene end was trimmed by 6 bases and the J gene end by 1 base; junction bases not matched to a gene: 8. CDR1 KGHSH and CDR2 LQKENI come from the germline V gene. The CDR3, as DNA: TGTGCCAGCTCTAAACTCGGGACAGCCCAAGAGACCCAGTACTTC. Encoded protein: CASSKLGTAQETQYF. The full variable domain, rest sourced from reference TRBV18 and TRBJ2-5, is NAGVMQNPRHLVRRRGQEARLRCSPMKGHSHVYWYRQLPEEGLKFMVYLQKENIIDESGMPKERFSAEFPKEGPSILRIQQVVRGDSAAYFCASSKLGTAQETQYFGPGTRLLVL.

This clonotype has more than one count but fewer than ten. V is TRBV7-9 and J is TRBJ1-6; no clear D. CDR3 size: 14 residues. The germline V gene encodes CDR1 SEHNR and CDR2 FQNEAQ (reference sequence). V was cut by 5 bases and J by 7 bases, with 12 bases left in between. The CDR3 coding sequence is TGTGCCAGCAGCAAAGACGGAGGGAATTCACCCCTCCACTTT. This gives the protein CASSKDGGNSPLHF. Variable domain in full (rest from reference TRBV7-9 and TRBJ1-6): DTGVSQNPRHKITKRGQNVTFRCDPISEHNRLYWYRQTLGQGPEFLTYFQNEAQLEKSRLLSDRFSAERPKGSFSTLEIQRTEQGDSAMYLCASSKDGGNSPLHFGNGTRLTVT.

This chain connects TRBV29-1 to TRBJ1-5, with D possibly TRBD1 on 5 matching bases. V shed 4 bases and J shed 6 bases, with 10 bases lying between them. CDR3 length: 12 residues. Germline assignment: CDR1 SQVTM and CDR2 ANQGSEA. The CDR3 reads CSVARAGQPQHF. In DNA form, the CDR3 reads TGCAGCGTTGCCAGGGCGGGTCAGCCCCAGCATTTT.

This clonotype was seen many times. V gene TRBV4-3 combines with J gene TRBJ2-5, with 11 bases fitting TRBD1. Germline lookup yields CDR1 LGHNA and CDR2 YSLEER. The CDR3 spans 14 residues. Trimming took 4 bases from V and 4 from J; bases not matched to a gene: 2. DNA for the CDR3: TGCGCCAGCAGCCCGGGACAGGGGGTAGAGACCCAGTACTTC. Protein sequence: CASSPGQGVETQYF.

The sample holds many counts of this clonotype. The chain links TRBV7-8 to TRBJ2-2; possible D gene TRBD2, 6 bases. The germline V gene encodes CDR1 SGHVS and CDR2 FQNEAQ. CDR3 length: 16 amino acids. V lost 4 bases and J lost 4, with 16 bases in between. CDR3 amino acids: CASSSTRGAGTGELFF. The CDR3 DNA reads as TGTGCCAGCAGCTCCACTAGGGGAGCGGGCACCGGGGAGCTGTTTTTT.

This clonotype came up many times. This chain connects TRBV7-8 to TRBJ2-3; D is unresolved. V was shortened by 1 base and J by 0 bases, with 5 bases between the two germline ends. Germline CDR1 and CDR2: SGHVS and FQNEAQ. CDR3 length: 14 amino acids. CDR3: CASSLVWSTDTQYF. Here the CDR3 DNA reads TGTGCCAGCAGCTTAGTCTGGAGCACAGATACGCAGTATTTT.

V is TRBV19 and J is TRBJ2-7; tentatively, D is TRBD2 (5 bases). Germline V lookup: CDR1 LNHDA, CDR2 SQIVND (reference sequence). Trimming left V 4 bases short and J 2 bases short, with 15 bases between. The CDR3 loop spans 15 amino acids. The DNA for the CDR3 is TGTGCCAGTAGTAGGCGGGCAGAAGATCCCTACGAGCAGTACTTC. Translated, it gives CASSRRAEDPYEQYF.

The sample holds a few counts of this clonotype. This chain connects TRBV7-2 to TRBJ1-1; 12 bases agree with TRBD1. The CDR3 totals 15 residues. Germline V lookup: CDR1 SGHTA, CDR2 FQGNSA. With 4 bases clipped from V and 4 bases from J, the junction kept 4 bases outside the gene matches. The CDR3 region has the DNA TGTGCCAGCAGCTGGGGACAGGGGGCAAGCACTGAAGCTTTCTTT. Translating gives CASSWGQGASTEAFF.

This clonotype was seen at least ten times. The chain has TRBV11-2 and TRBJ2-3, with a tentative D call TRBD2 (5 bases). Trimming took off 6 bases at V and 2 bases at J, with 12 bases between the two ends. In germline, CDR1 is SGHAT, CDR2 FQNNGV. CDR3 length: 14 amino acids. The CDR3 DNA sequence: TGTGCCAGCAGTGAGGAGCGGTACACAGATACGCAGTATTTT. This sequence encodes CASSEERYTDTQYF. Full variable domain (missing parts from reference TRBV11-2 and TRBJ2-3): EAGVAQSPRYKIIEKRQSVAFWCNPISGHATLYWYQQILGQGPKLLIQFQNNGVVDDSQLPKDRFSAERLKGVDSTLKIQPAKLEDSAVYLCASSEERYTDTQYFGPGTRLTVL.

A few counts support this clonotype. This chain uses TRBV15 with TRBJ2-3; D is perhaps TRBD2 (5 bases). Trimming stripped 1 base from V and 1 base from J, with 21 bases between. CDR3 size: 19 residues. Germline values: CDR1 LNHNV, CDR2 YYDKDF (reference sequence). CDR3 DNA: TGTGCCACCAGCAGAGCCGAGGGCCGTCTTACTTTTGGCACAGATACGCAGTATTTT. Translated, it gives CATSRAEGRLTFGTDTQYF.